This TCR beta chain was sequenced in a study of molecular identifiers for immune sequencing clone quantification. Concerning this clonotype: A much larger clone lies a single base off, so this may be a read error.

From germline, CDR1 is MNHEY and CDR2 SVGEGT. This CDR3 comprises 16 residues. The V and J ends lost 2 bases and 6 bases respectively, with 20 bases between them. The use of previously described methods and listed TCR primers produced the bulk TCR libraries. TCRdb processed the PCR reads anew with MiXCR; each CDR3 protein has one entry. The table lists hundreds of thousands of distinct CDR3 sequences, about 20% of them singletons. The specimen was naive CD8+ T cells from blood, with Jurkat cell RNA spiked in. Described subset: FACS-sorted CD8+CD4-CCR7+CD45RA+ naive T cells. The receptor comes from a human donor in good health. Some libraries in this study had Jurkat cell RNA spiked in. The chain uses TRBV6-2 or TRBV6-3 and TRBJ2-7; D might be TRBD1 (7 bases). In DNA, the CDR3 is TGTGCCAGCAGTTACCCCACAACGGACCAGGGGGGCGAGCAGTACTTC. Translating gives CASSYPTTDQGGEQYF.